Presented here are 15 T cell receptor beta chains from one specimen sequenced in a study of OX40 agonist ivuxolimab in advanced cancers. Using immunoSEQ multiplex PCR, the repertoire was profiled, and TCRdb retains in-frame clones only, with some absent. The sample lists 50,000 to 75,000 clones; more than 85% were seen once. Sequencing was performed on CD4+ or CD8+ T cells sorted from blood, taken in a trial of the OX40 agonist ivuxolimab. These receptors originate from an adult with an advanced solid tumor such as melanoma, head and neck, liver or kidney cancer.

This chain links TRBV7-8 with TRBJ2-7, with 10 bases aligning to TRBD2. The CDR3 is 16 residues long. Looked up from germline, CDR1 is SGHVS and CDR2 is FQNEAQ. With V trimmed by 1 base and J by 0 bases, 3 bases remained unmatched. CDR3 sequence reads: CASSLEAGGISYEQYF. For the CDR3, the DNA is TGTGCCAGCAGCTTAGAAGCGGGGGGGATCTCCTACGAGCAGTACTTC.

The chain employs TRBV9 and TRBJ1-2; 9 bases fit TRBD1. Germline values: CDR1 SGDLS, CDR2 YYNGEE. Trimming cost V 3 bases and J 3 bases; bases outside gene matches: 12. The length of the CDR3 is 17 residues. CDR3 sequence reads: CASSGSPTGGADYGYTF. In DNA, the CDR3 is TGTGCCAGCAGCGGAAGCCCTACAGGGGGCGCAGACTATGGCTACACCTTC.

The V call is TRBV20-1, the J call TRBJ2-1; D is possibly TRBD2 (6 bases). Germline V gene sequence: CDR1 DFQATT, CDR2 SNEGSKA (reference sequence). The CDR3 is 9 amino acids. Trimming pared 8 bases from V and 12 bases from J, leaving 11 bases between. CDR3 residues: CSSPGVQFF. The CDR3 nucleotides are TGCAGTTCCCCGGGGGTGCAGTTCTTC.

In this sample, this clone turned up once. The rearrangement uses TRBV6-5 and TRBJ2-2; 7 nucleotides agree with TRBD1. V dropped 5 bases and J dropped 3; count of bases not matched to a gene: 6. There are 15 residues in the CDR3. Germline lookup yields CDR1 MNHEY and CDR2 SVGAGI. In nucleotides, the CDR3 is TGTGCCAGCAGTCTCGGGGACAGTTACACCGGGGAGCTGTTTTTT. Residues: CASSLGDSYTGELFF.

As regards this clone: The junction departs from germline at one end; a sequencing error may be responsible. The V call is TRBV5-1, the J call TRBJ1-6; D call uncertain. The V gene's germline CDR1 is SGHRS and CDR2 YFSETQ. The CDR3 contains 10 residues. In DNA, the CDR3 is TGTGCCGAGTATAATTCACCCCTCCACTTT. Encoded protein: CAEYNSPLHF. The full variable domain, its missing parts supplied by reference TRBV5-1 and TRBJ1-6, is KAGVTQTPRYLIKTRGQQVTLSCSPISGHRSVSWYQQTPGQGLQFLFEYFSETQRNKGNFPGRFSGRQFSNSRSEMNVSTLELGDSALYLCAEYNSPLHFGNGTRLTVT.

Remarks on this clone: Mismatch with germline at one junction end may stem from a read error. This chain connects TRBV7-7 to TRBJ2-5; no clear D. In germline, CDR1 is SSHAT, CDR2 FNYEAQ (reference sequence). The CDR3 length is 18 residues. The CDR3 DNA reads as TGTGCTAGCAGCTTAGTCCCTGCAGGAGTTCTAGTGGGGGAGACCCAGTACTTC. It yields the protein CASSLVPAGVLVGETQYF.

This sequence joins TRBV7-9 and TRBJ2-7; TRBD1 agrees at 7 bases. The CDR3 length is 13 residues. V was pared by 5 bases and J by 2 bases, with 3 bases of the junction left unmatched. CDR1 is SEHNR, CDR2 FQNEAQ, per germline (reference sequence). As DNA, the CDR3 is TGTGCCAGCAGCCAAGGGGGCCCCTACGAGCAGTACTTC. Translating gives CASSQGGPYEQYF. The variable domain in full, completed from reference TRBV7-9 and TRBJ2-7, reads DTGVSQNPRHKITKRGQNVTFRCDPISEHNRLYWYRQTLGQGPEFLTYFQNEAQLEKSRLLSDRFSAERPKGSFSTLEIQRTEQGDSAMYLCASSQGGPYEQYFGPGTRLTVT.

CDR3 nucleotides: TGTGCCAGCATGTCGGGAATTAACTATGGCTACACCTTC. This encodes CASMSGINYGYTF. The chain has TRBV6-1 and TRBJ1-2; D ambiguous. The germline CDR1 and CDR2 sequences are MNHNS and SASEGT. The length of the CDR3 is 13 residues. Trimming left V 7 bases short and J 1 base short, with 10 bases between.

The rearrangement joins TRBV29-1 to TRBJ2-1; tentative D call: TRBD1 (5 bases). This CDR3 has 10 residues. The V gene lost 5 bases and the J gene lost 8 bases, with 7 bases spanning the gap. Per germline, CDR1 SQVTM and CDR2 ANQGSEA. Written as DNA, the CDR3 is TGCAGCGTTATAGGGGATGAGCAGTTCTTC. Its translation: CSVIGDEQFF.

This clone was found once. V is TRBV5-4 and J is TRBJ2-2; D ambiguous. CDR1 SGHNT and CDR2 YYREEE come from the germline V gene (reference sequence). V lost 5 bases and J lost 1, with 3 bases in between. The CDR3 runs 12 residues. For the CDR3, the DNA is TGTGCCAGCAGAGGGAACACCGGGGAGCTGTTTTTT. This codes for CASRGNTGELFF.

In DNA, the CDR3 is TGCGCCAGCAGCAAGGACAGGGCCAATGGCTACACCTTC. Protein sequence: CASSKDRANGYTF. This chain connects TRBV5-1 to TRBJ1-2, with TRBD1 matching over 8 bases. Germline lookup yields CDR1 SGHRS and CDR2 YFSETQ. The CDR3 totals 13 residues. J lost 6 bases, V lost 4 bases, and 5 bases had no gene match.

The CDR3, as DNA: TGTGCCAGCAGTTGGGTATCAGCGGGGCGGGATACGCAGTATTTT. Translation: CASSWVSAGRDTQYF. The chain joins TRBV28 to TRBJ2-3; 7 nucleotides agree with TRBD2. Germline loops: CDR1 MDHEN, CDR2 SYDVKM. The CDR3 is 15 residues long. V dropped 4 bases and J dropped 6; count of bases not matched to a gene: 10. Based on the CDR3 plus reference TRBV28 and TRBJ2-3, the full variable domain is DVKVTQSSRYLVKRTGEKVFLECVQDMDHENMFWYRQDPGLGLRLIYFSYDVKMKEKGDIPEGYSVSREKKERFSLILESASTNQTSMYLCASSWVSAGRDTQYFGPGTRLTVL.

J is TRBJ2-7 and V is TRBV6-5, with 8 nucleotides matching TRBD1. CDR3 length: 14 amino acids. Trimming took 6 bases from V and 0 from J; bases not matched to a gene: 4. CDR1 and CDR2 (germline): MNHEY, SVGAGI. The CDR3, as DNA: TGTGCCAGCAGGGGGACAGGCGACTCCTACGAGCAGTACTTC. Translating gives CASRGTGDSYEQYF.

This CDR3 reads CASSPQGASSNEQFF. CDR3 DNA sequence: TGCGCCAGCAGCCCGCAGGGGGCCTCGTCCAATGAGCAGTTCTTC. The chain couples TRBV5-1 to TRBJ2-1, with 8 positions matching TRBD1. V was pared by 4 bases and J by 6 bases, with 9 bases of the junction left unmatched. The CDR3 covers 15 residues. Germline values: CDR1 SGHRS, CDR2 YFSETQ. The whole variable domain, remainder taken from reference TRBV5-1 and TRBJ2-1, is KAGVTQTPRYLIKTRGQQVTLSCSPISGHRSVSWYQQTPGQGLQFLFEYFSETQRNKGNFPGRFSGRQFSNSRSEMNVSTLELGDSALYLCASSPQGASSNEQFFGPGTRLTVL.

In this sample, this clone turned up once. The J gene is TRBJ1-2, the V gene TRBV7-2; D gene uncertain. Germline V lookup: CDR1 SGHTA, CDR2 FQGNSA. V was cut by 1 base and J by 0 bases, with 9 bases left in between. This CDR3 contains 15 residues. CDR3 sequence: CASSLDLLANYGYTF. In DNA form, the CDR3 reads TGTGCCAGCAGCTTAGACCTGTTAGCTAACTATGGCTACACCTTC. The whole variable domain, remainder taken from reference TRBV7-2 and TRBJ1-2, is GAGVSQSPSNKVTEKGKDVELRCDPISGHTALYWYRQSLGQGLEFLIYFQGNSAPDKSGLPSDRFSAERTGGSVSTLTIQRTQQEDSAVYLCASSLDLLANYGYTFGSGTRLTVV.